This TCR beta chain stems from a study of beta chain features in type 1 diabetes. Study results and caveats: For TCRB rearrangement, an influence of HLA type remained unresolved here. Shorter TCRB CDR3s, moderately but significantly so, marked every one of the four CD4+ subsets in Type 1 diabetes patients. The naive, central memory and Treg TCRB repertoires showed an apparent similarity that was greater among patients than among healthy donors.

Of the isolated RNA, all was reverse transcribed, and so the sequenced material was expressed TCRB transcripts. Read counts averaged about 3.57 million for samples of naive, central memory and regulatory T cells. Data came from immunoSEQ multiplex PCR; TCRdb stores just in-frame clones and leaves some out. The table records roughly 160,000 clones, around 8.4% of them present only once. Purity (above 95%) was reached by all sorted populations. With respect to this clone: Its antigen is as yet unknown.

Germline V lookup: CDR1 SGHDN, CDR2 FVKESK. The CDR3 totals 14 residues. Sequencing used central memory CD4+ T cells from blood. The TCR originated in a woman between 18 and 29 years old with type 1 diabetes. This chain links TRBV14 with TRBJ2-5; D uncertain. Judging by the DNA end, TRBJ2-7 fits better; the J call may be wrong. Written as DNA, the CDR3 is TGTGCCAGCAGCCAAAGCCTATCTTCCTACGAGCAGTACTTC. It translates to CASSQSLSSYEQYF.